The 23 T cell receptor beta chains in this list originate from one sample, sequenced in a study of blood T cell repertoires in COVID-19. Only in-frame clones appear in the TCRdb table, and some are missing; sequencing was by immunoSEQ multiplex PCR. The table shows some 200,000 clones, with roughly nine tenths occurring only once. Sequencing was performed on PBMCs or T cells enriched from blood (not recorded which). These receptors were taken from a woman aged 25 to 39 who had recovered from COVID-19.

The V and J genes are TRBV6-1 and TRBJ2-2; 7 nucleotides agree with TRBD2. Per germline, CDR1 MNHNS and CDR2 SASEGT. The CDR3 is 15 amino acids. Trimming cost V 0 bases and J 5 bases; bases outside gene matches: 3. The CDR3 loop reads CASSEARGGTGELFF. CDR3 nucleotides: TGTGCCAGCAGTGAAGCGCGCGGGGGAACCGGGGAGCTGTTTTTT.

V is TRBV3-1 (or the pseudogene TRBV3-2) and J is TRBJ1-1, with a weak D call TRBD1 (5 bases). The length of the CDR3 is 13 residues. Trimming took off 3 bases at V and 4 bases at J, with 9 bases between the two ends. The germline gives CDR1 LGHDT, CDR2 YNNKEL (reference sequence). CDR3 residues: CASSQHGGTEAFF. In nucleotides, the CDR3 is TGTGCCAGCAGCCAGCACGGGGGCACTGAAGCTTTCTTT.

The V call is TRBV6-5, the J call TRBJ2-5; maybe TRBD2 (5 bases). Trimming stripped 8 bases from V and 5 bases from J, with 12 bases between. The germline CDR1 and CDR2 sequences are MNHEY and SVGAGI. The CDR3 has 12 amino acids. The CDR3 spells CASQAGLETQYF. The CDR3 region has the DNA TGTGCCAGCCAGGCGGGTTTGGAGACCCAGTACTTC.

The chain recombines TRBV6-5 with TRBJ2-1; TRBD1 matches 9 bases. Germline CDR1 reads MNHEY; CDR2 reads SVGAGI. CDR3 length: 15 residues. Unmatched junction bases numbered 2, after V lost 2 bases and J lost 3 bases. The CDR3 spells CASSYGGQGYNEQFF. In DNA form, the CDR3 reads TGTGCCAGCAGTTACGGGGGACAGGGCTACAATGAGCAGTTCTTC.

This chain links TRBV29-1 with TRBJ2-7; 8 nucleotides align to TRBD1. V shed 6 bases and J 6 bases; nucleotides not matched to a gene: 13. Germline CDR1 is SQVTM and CDR2 is ANQGSEA. The CDR3 consists of 14 residues. CDR3 coding DNA: TGCAGCGTGACATGGACAGGGAGTATGAGCGAGCAGTACTTC. Its protein product is CSVTWTGSMSEQYF.

V and J are TRBV15 and TRBJ2-7, with 7 bases lining up with TRBD2. CDR3 length equals 15 residues. The V gene's germline CDR1 is LNHNV and CDR2 YYDKDF (reference sequence). Trimming took 0 bases from V and 3 from J; bases not matched to a gene: 5. The CDR3 here is CATSRDPGLLYEQYF. The CDR3 DNA follows: TGTGCCACCAGCAGAGATCCGGGACTACTCTACGAGCAGTACTTC.

The V gene is TRBV7-2, the J gene TRBJ1-1, with TRBD1 as a possible D gene (6 bases). Trimming took off 1 base at V and 11 bases at J, with 23 bases between the two ends. Germline lookup yields CDR1 SGHTA and CDR2 FQGNSA. The CDR3 has 16 residues. The DNA for the CDR3 is TGTGCCAGCAGCTTAGACTGGACCTCGCACGCTAGGGGGGCTTTCTTT. Protein product: CASSLDWTSHARGAFF. Combining the CDR3 with reference TRBV7-2 and TRBJ1-1 gives the whole variable domain GAGVSQSPSNKVTEKGKDVELRCDPISGHTALYWYRQSLGQGLEFLIYFQGNSAPDKSGLPSDRFSAERTGGSVSTLTIQRTQQEDSAVYLCASSLDWTSHARGAFFGQGTRLTVV.

The V and J genes are TRBV19 and TRBJ1-1; TRBD1 might be the D (5 bases). CDR3 length: 15 amino acids. From germline, CDR1 is LNHDA and CDR2 SQIVND (reference sequence). The V and J ends lost 4 bases and 1 base respectively, with 13 bases between them. For the CDR3, the DNA is TGTGCCAGTAGTACAACAGACAGCAAGAACACTGAAGCTTTCTTT. Its protein is CASSTTDSKNTEAFF.

The chain is built from TRBV21-1 and TRBJ2-3; the D call in the table, TRBD2, was not verified against the DNA. TRBV21-1 represents a pseudogene. The CDR3 is 14 amino acids. CDR3 sequence: CASSNGGLTDTQYF. The CDR3 DNA sequence: TGTGCCAGCAGCAATGGGGGACTCACAGATACGCAGTATTTT.

The chain is built from TRBV28 and TRBJ1-5; 8 nucleotides match TRBD1. This CDR3 comprises 12 residues. The germline CDR1 and CDR2 sequences are MDHEN and SYDVKM. With 9 bases clipped from V and 7 bases from J, the junction kept 5 bases outside the gene matches. The CDR3, as DNA: TGTGCCAGTTTGACAGGGGACCAGCCCCAGCATTTT. Translated, it gives CASLTGDQPQHF.

The rearrangement uses TRBV9 and TRBJ1-2; D unresolved. Trimming pared 0 bases from V and 0 bases from J, leaving 12 bases between. CDR1 is SGDLS, CDR2 YYNGEE, per germline. The CDR3 length is 16 residues. DNA for the CDR3: TGTGCCAGCAGCGTAGGCCAATTAATAGCTAACTATGGCTACACCTTC. Protein product: CASSVGQLIANYGYTF.

The chain has TRBV15 and TRBJ2-1; a weak D match, TRBD2 (5 bases). The V gene lost 0 bases and the J gene lost 8 bases, with 8 bases spanning the gap. Germline V gene sequence: CDR1 LNHNV, CDR2 YYDKDF (reference sequence). The CDR3 has 13 amino acids. This CDR3 is CATSRDAADEQFF. CDR3 coding DNA: TGTGCCACCAGCAGAGATGCAGCGGATGAGCAGTTCTTC.

CDR3: CASSTRTGINYGYTF. CDR3 nucleotide sequence: TGTGCCAGCAGCACCCGGACGGGGATTAACTATGGCTACACCTTC. V gene TRBV14 combines with J gene TRBJ1-2; D gene uncertain. With 5 bases removed from V and 1 base from J, the gap between germline ends came to 14 bases. Germline CDR1 reads SGHDN; CDR2 reads FVKESK. The CDR3 runs to 15 residues.

The V gene is TRBV27, the J gene TRBJ1-1; D gene unclear. Per the germline V gene, CDR1 is MNHEY and CDR2 is SMNVEV (reference sequence). Trimming stripped 1 base from V and 5 bases from J, with 11 bases between. The CDR3 extends over 14 amino acids. The DNA of the CDR3 is TGTGCCAGCAGTTTATTGTCTGGGAGAACTGAAGCTTTCTTT. Its translation is CASSLLSGRTEAFF.

The V call is TRBV7-2, the J call TRBJ1-4; no firm D call. This CDR3 has 13 amino acids. The V gene lost 2 bases and the J gene lost 7 bases, with 8 bases spanning the gap. From germline, CDR1 is SGHTA and CDR2 FQGNSA. The CDR3 nucleotides read TGTGCCAGCAGCTTACGGCGGTTTGAAAAACTGTTTTTT. It encodes CASSLRRFEKLFF.

The rearrangement uses TRBV6-2 or TRBV6-3 and TRBJ1-1; 7 bases align to TRBD1. This CDR3 has 16 amino acids. From germline, CDR1 is MNHEY and CDR2 SVGEGT. Unmatched junction bases numbered 13, after V lost 5 bases and J lost 4 bases. This CDR3 is CASSREHKTGVTEAFF. In nucleotides, the CDR3 is TGTGCCAGCAGTCGAGAACACAAAACAGGGGTCACTGAAGCTTTCTTT.

The chain has TRBV29-1 and TRBJ1-2; the match to TRBD1 covers 7 bases. Per germline, CDR1 SQVTM and CDR2 ANQGSEA. V gave up 6 bases and J gave up 2 bases; unmatched junction bases: 3. The length of the CDR3 is 12 residues. CDR3 amino acids: CSVGGQNYGYTF. CDR3 nucleotides: TGCAGCGTCGGGGGACAGAACTATGGCTACACCTTC. Full variable domain (missing parts from reference TRBV29-1 and TRBJ1-2): SAVISQKPSRDICQRGTSLTIQCQVDSQVTMMFWYRQQPGQSLTLIATANQGSEATYESGFVIDKFPISRPNLTFSTLTVSNMSPEDSSIYLCSVGGQNYGYTFGSGTRLTVV.

V gene TRBV7-9 combines with J gene TRBJ2-3; D may be TRBD2 (6 bases). This CDR3 region has 13 residues. Germline-derived CDR1 and CDR2 are SEHNR and FQNEAQ (reference sequence). Trimming removed 5 bases from V and 6 bases from J, with 12 bases in between. The CDR3 DNA sequence: TGTGCCAGCAGCGATGGACTATACGATACGCAGTATTTT. Amino acids: CASSDGLYDTQYF.

With respect to this clone: At the DNA level, this CDR3 is encoded by other sequences in the same sample as well. This chain connects TRBV27 to TRBJ1-1; 7 positions match TRBD1. CDR1 and CDR2 (germline): MNHEY, SMNVEV (reference sequence). This CDR3 has 15 amino acids. V lost 5 bases and J lost 0; bases outside the gene matches: 6. The CDR3 loop is CASSPRQGMNTEAFF. DNA for the CDR3: TGTGCCAGCAGTCCCCGACAGGGAATGAACACTGAAGCTTTCTTT.

To note about this clone: The sample contains more than one DNA sequence encoding this CDR3. This CDR3 reads CASSQAGQETQYF. CDR3 sequence (DNA): TGTGCCAGCAGCCAAGCGGGGCAAGAGACCCAGTACTTC. The rearrangement joins TRBV3-1 (or the pseudogene TRBV3-2) to TRBJ2-5, with a weak D call TRBD2 (5 bases). Germline V CDR1 and CDR2: LGHDT, YNNKEL (reference sequence). The CDR3 has 13 amino acids. V lost 1 base, J lost 2 bases, and 5 bases lay in between.

J is TRBJ1-2 and V is TRBV7-3, with 9 nucleotides matching TRBD1. CDR1 SGHTA and CDR2 FQGTGA come from the germline V gene. This CDR3 region has 13 residues. The V segment lost 4 bases and the J segment 6 bases; nucleotides outside the gene matches: 3. This chain's CDR3 is CASSSGQGNGYTF. In DNA form, the CDR3 reads TGTGCCAGCAGCTCCGGACAGGGGAATGGCTACACCTTC.

This clone was detected only a few times. The chain has TRBV18 and TRBJ1-1; tentative D call: TRBD1 (5 bases). V was shortened by 0 bases and J by 5 bases, with 7 bases between the two germline ends. CDR1 is KGHSH and CDR2 is LQKENI in the germline V gene. This CDR3 contains 13 residues. CDR3 in DNA: TGTGCCAGCTCACCACCACAGGCGACTGAAGCTTTCTTT. Protein: CASSPPQATEAFF.

This chain links TRBV4-2 with TRBJ2-3; TRBD2 aligns across 10 bases. The CDR3 runs 18 residues. CDR1 and CDR2 (germline): LGHNA, YNFKEQ. V dropped 0 bases and J dropped 6; count of bases not matched to a gene: 12. CDR3 in amino acids: CASSQDESAGGPADTQYF. For the CDR3, the DNA is TGTGCCAGCAGCCAAGACGAGTCAGCGGGGGGGCCAGCTGATACGCAGTATTTT.